One and the same sample provided the 19 T cell receptor beta chains below, sequenced in a study of blood T cells in healthy people across ages. The authors ran a second PCR of roughly 6 to 12 cycles using a sample-barcoded 5' primer and a J-beta primer mix. MiXCR, run by TCRdb on the 5' RACE reads, gives a single entry per CDR3 protein. The sample carries over 450,000 distinct CDR3 sequences, around 24% recorded once. This sample was shared with a second study, whose subject was T cells of mothers and their children.

Sequences were obtained from blood. The receptors shown here come from a boy between 10 and 17 years old in good health.

Only a few counts were recorded for this clonotype. The rearrangement uses TRBV10-3 and TRBJ2-5; 9 nucleotides match TRBD2. Near its end, the DNA agrees better with TRBJ2-7, so the J call may be wrong. This CDR3 region has 16 residues. Per the germline V gene, CDR1 is ENHRY and CDR2 is SYGVKD. The CDR3 reads CAISESPAGGSYEQYF. The CDR3 nucleotides read TGTGCCATCAGTGAGTCTCCAGCGGGGGGATCCTACGAGCAGTACTTC.

The J gene is TRBJ1-2, the V gene TRBV29-1; TRBD1 is a possible D gene (6 bases). Trimming left V 0 bases short and J 8 bases short, with 13 bases between. This CDR3 contains 13 residues. Germline V gene lookup returns CDR1 SQVTM and CDR2 ANQGSEA. The CDR3 coding sequence is TGCAGCGTTGAAGAAGGGGGGGTCAGGGGCTACACCTTC. This codes for CSVEEGGVRGYTF. Full variable domain (rest looked up from reference TRBV29-1 and TRBJ1-2): SAVISQKPSRDICQRGTSLTIQCQVDSQVTMMFWYRQQPGQSLTLIATANQGSEATYESGFVIDKFPISRPNLTFSTLTVSNMSPEDSSIYLCSVEEGGVRGYTFGSGTRLTVV.

The V and J genes are TRBV18 and TRBJ2-3; 7 bases match TRBD1. This CDR3 comprises 14 residues. Germline V gives CDR1 KGHSH, CDR2 LQKENI. Unmatched junction bases numbered 11, after V lost 6 bases and J lost 8 bases. In DNA form, the CDR3 reads TGTGCCAGCTCTCCTCGACAGGGTTTTACTACGCAGTATTTT. It yields the protein CASSPRQGFTTQYF.

A few counts support this clonotype. The chain carries TRBV10-2 and TRBJ2-7; possibly TRBD1 for D (7 bases). The CDR3 runs to 14 residues. The V end lost 6 bases, the J end lost 1 base, and 13 bases lay between the germline ends. Germline CDR1 WSHSY, CDR2 SAAADI. CDR3 sequence reads: CASRTGRSSYEQYF. The CDR3 DNA is TGCGCCAGCAGGACAGGGAGGTCATCCTACGAGCAGTACTTC.

The chain combines TRBV29-1 with TRBJ1-1; TRBD1 is a possible D gene (5 bases). The CDR3 totals 13 residues. Trimming removed 7 bases at V and 2 bases at J, with 14 bases between. Germline CDR1 reads SQVTM; CDR2 reads ANQGSEA. CDR3 nucleotide sequence: TGCAGCGCCGACGTGGACACCAACACTGAAGCTTTCTTT. Translating it yields CSADVDTNTEAFF.

Only one count was recorded for this clonotype. This chain connects TRBV2 to TRBJ1-4; 7 positions agree with TRBD1. The germline gives CDR1 SNHLY, CDR2 FYNNEI. CDR3 size: 14 residues. With V trimmed by 10 bases and J by 8 bases, 13 bases remained unmatched. For the CDR3, the DNA is TGTGCCACCATAACAGGGGAGAGCGGAGAAAAACTGTTTTTT. Its translation: CATITGESGEKLFF.

The chain recombines TRBV11-1 with TRBJ2-5, with 9 bases that match TRBD1. The closer fit of TRBJ2-1 to the DNA end suggests the J call may be wrong. This CDR3 region has 16 residues. The germline V gene has CDR1 SGHAT and CDR2 FQDESV (reference sequence). The CDR3 nucleotides are TGTGCCAGCAGCACCTGGGACAGGGCTTCTTACAATGAGCAGTTCTTC. Translation: CASSTWDRASYNEQFF.

The chain uses TRBV4-1 and TRBJ2-5; maybe TRBD2 (5 bases). The CDR3 runs 14 residues. Germline CDR1 and CDR2: MGHRA and YSYEKL. Trimming stripped 4 bases from V and 2 bases from J, with 11 bases between. Here the CDR3 reads CASSRSSGQETQYF. Written as DNA, the CDR3 is TGCGCCAGCAGCCGATCAAGCGGTCAAGAGACCCAGTACTTC.

This chain connects TRBV5-1 to TRBJ2-7, with D perhaps matching TRBD2 (5 bases). Trimming pared 0 bases from V and 5 bases from J, leaving 15 bases between. Germline V lookup: CDR1 SGHRS, CDR2 YFSETQ. This CDR3 has 15 residues. The chain's CDR3 is CASSLGQGRGHEQYF. CDR3 DNA: TGCGCCAGCAGCTTGGGGCAAGGGAGAGGGCACGAGCAGTACTTC.

In its sample, this clonotype was seen once. The J gene is TRBJ1-4, the V gene TRBV28; D unresolved. The V end lost 6 bases, the J end lost 4 bases, and 15 bases lay between the germline ends. CDR1 and CDR2 from the germline V gene are MDHEN and SYDVKM. The CDR3 extends over 15 amino acids. CDR3 DNA: TGTGCCAGCAGACGGTTGGGCCGCCTTAATGAAAAACTGTTTTTT. Its protein is CASRRLGRLNEKLFF.

This clonotype showed up just a few times. The chain recombines TRBV5-1 with TRBJ2-2; maybe TRBD2 (7 bases). Trimming removed 2 bases at V and 7 bases at J, with 18 bases between. Germline loops: CDR1 SGHRS, CDR2 YFSETQ. The CDR3 has 16 amino acids. The CDR3, as DNA: TGCGCCAGCAGCTTATCGAGGACAGCGGGGATCGGGGAGCTGTTTTTT. Its translation is CASSLSRTAGIGELFF.

J is TRBJ2-1 and V is TRBV19, with a possible D match to TRBD2 (6 bases). The V gene lost 1 base and the J gene lost 3 bases, with 10 bases spanning the gap. The CDR3 sequence is 15 residues long. The germline V gene has CDR1 LNHDA and CDR2 SQIVND (reference sequence). Here the CDR3 reads CASSIGGNGYNEQFF. CDR3 nucleotides: TGTGCCAGTAGTATAGGCGGGAACGGCTACAATGAGCAGTTCTTC.

This chain connects TRBV24-1 to TRBJ2-5; D uncertain. Trimming shortened V by 4 bases and J by 6 bases, and 8 bases separated the two germline ends. Looked up from germline, CDR1 is KGHDR and CDR2 is SFDVKD. CDR3 length: 12 amino acids. CDR3 amino acids: CATSDSDKTQYF. CDR3 in DNA: TGTGCCACCAGTGACTCTGACAAGACCCAGTACTTC.

The genes are TRBV20-1 and TRBJ2-5, with TRBD1 matching 10 bases. Germline values: CDR1 DFQATT, CDR2 SNEGSKA (reference sequence). The CDR3 consists of 13 residues. J lost 4 bases, V lost 4 bases, and 3 bases had no gene match. The CDR3 region is CSATGTGVETQYF. The CDR3 coding sequence is TGCAGTGCTACTGGGACAGGGGTAGAGACCCAGTACTTC.

This clonotype was detected a few times. The chain has TRBV6-2 or TRBV6-3 and TRBJ2-5; possibly TRBD2 for D (6 bases). This CDR3 comprises 15 residues. V was clipped by 9 bases and J by 5 bases, with 22 bases between them. Looked up from germline, CDR1 is MNHEY and CDR2 is SVGEGT. The CDR3 DNA reads TGTGCCAGTATGAAAGTCGGAGCGGGCGGGGAGACCCAGTACTTC. The encoded protein is CASMKVGAGGETQYF.

This clonotype was observed many times. This rearrangement joins TRBV20-1 to TRBJ2-5, with 8 bases aligning to TRBD1. The CDR3 is 14 residues long. Germline values: CDR1 DFQATT, CDR2 SNEGSKA (reference sequence). The V and J ends lost 3 bases and 5 bases, in that order; junction bases with no gene match: 8. CDR3: CSARRQGFWETQYF. In nucleotides, the CDR3 is TGCAGTGCTAGGCGACAGGGGTTTTGGGAGACCCAGTACTTC.

The rearrangement links TRBV24-1 to TRBJ2-1, with TRBD2 identical over 11 bases. V shed 4 bases and J 3 bases; nucleotides not matched to a gene: 4. CDR1 and CDR2 (germline): KGHDR, SFDVKD. This CDR3 region has 16 residues. The CDR3 nucleotides read TGTGCCACCAGTGAACCGACTAGCGGGGTCTACAATGAGCAGTTCTTC. It yields the protein CATSEPTSGVYNEQFF.

This clonotype was observed a handful of times. V usage is TRBV6-1 and J usage is TRBJ2-3; D is ambiguous. The V end was cut by 1 base, the J end by 9 bases, with 11 bases between. CDR1 is MNHNS, CDR2 SASEGT, per germline. The CDR3 has 13 amino acids. DNA for the CDR3: TGTGCCAGCAGTGAAGGACTTGGATGGACGCAGTATTTT. Translating gives CASSEGLGWTQYF.

The chain has TRBV4-3 and TRBJ1-1; 10 positions match TRBD1. The CDR3 consists of 16 residues. Germline V gene lookup returns CDR1 LGHNA and CDR2 YSLEER. V was pared by 0 bases and J by 7 bases, with 8 bases of the junction left unmatched. CDR3 amino acids: CASSQDPGQGTNEAFF. The CDR3 DNA reads as TGCGCCAGCAGCCAAGATCCGGGACAGGGGACCAATGAAGCTTTCTTT.